The next 6 T cell receptor beta chains were all read from a single sample in a study of blood T cell repertoires in COVID-19 (dated by TCRdb to the early 2020s). Library preparation used the immunoSEQ multiplex PCR assay. TCRdb took over this immuneACCESS table, retaining in-frame rearrangements with V and J assigned. Such tables are incomplete; in checked studies, under half of the missing clones stem from an unresolved V gene, and the remainder is unexplained. This sample holds roughly 290,000 clones; around 85% were observed only once. The top ten constitute 0.75% to 0.95% of the sample. The sample taken for sequencing was peripheral blood. The source of these receptors is a human donor with COVID-19, enrolled during active disease. The donor label of this sample is uncertain.

The count of this clone is one. The V call is TRBV15, the J call TRBJ1-1; D not certain. Germline lookup yields CDR1 LNHNV and CDR2 YYDKDF (reference sequence). The CDR3 spans 12 residues. V lost 0 bases to trimming and J lost 11 bases, with 10 bases between them. The chain's CDR3 is CATSRDSGSAFF. As DNA, the CDR3 is TGTGCCACCAGCAGAGATTCAGGATCGGCTTTCTTT.

The V gene is TRBV7-2, the J gene TRBJ2-2; unclear D gene. The germline V gene has CDR1 SGHTA and CDR2 FQGNSA. This CDR3 has 15 amino acids. The germline V and J ends were trimmed by 3 bases and 0 bases, with 8 bases remaining between them. CDR3 protein: CASSFASANTGELFF. CDR3 nucleotides: TGTGCCAGCAGCTTCGCGAGCGCGAACACCGGGGAGCTGTTTTTT. The full variable domain, rest sourced from reference TRBV7-2 and TRBJ2-2, is GAGVSQSPSNKVTEKGKDVELRCDPISGHTALYWYRQSLGQGLEFLIYFQGNSAPDKSGLPSDRFSAERTGGSVSTLTIQRTQQEDSAVYLCASSFASANTGELFFGEGSRLTVL.

The chain links TRBV6-5 to TRBJ1-1, with TRBD1 matching 7 bases. V gave up 5 bases and J gave up 4 bases; unmatched junction bases: 7. This CDR3 spans 14 amino acids. The germline CDR1 and CDR2 sequences are MNHEY and SVGAGI. The CDR3 loop is CASSRDRVSTEAFF. The CDR3, as DNA: TGTGCCAGCAGTCGAGACAGGGTGAGCACTGAAGCTTTCTTT.

This clone was seen more than once but under ten times. This sequence joins TRBV18 and TRBJ1-4; D unclear. Trimming took off 3 bases at V and 5 bases at J, with 10 bases between the two ends. Germline V gene sequence: CDR1 KGHSH, CDR2 LQKENI. The CDR3 consists of 14 residues. This CDR3 reads CASSPGPGNEKLFF. CDR3 nucleotides: TGTGCCAGCTCACCTGGGCCGGGAAATGAAAAACTGTTTTTT.

The V and J genes are TRBV19 and TRBJ1-1, with TRBD1 identical over 12 bases. There are 14 residues in the CDR3. The V gene's germline CDR1 is LNHDA and CDR2 SQIVND (reference sequence). Germline trimming cut 6 bases from V and 7 bases from J; bases unmatched to any gene: 6. The CDR3 DNA sequence: TGTGCCAGTAGCTCCCGGGACAGGGGGCATGAAGCTTTCTTT. This codes for CASSSRDRGHEAFF.

The chain joins TRBV19 to TRBJ1-2, with 8 positions matching TRBD1. Germline lookup yields CDR1 LNHDA and CDR2 SQIVND (reference sequence). There are 15 residues in the CDR3. V was pared by 3 bases and J by 2 bases, with 5 bases of the junction left unmatched. This chain's CDR3 is CASSIHRDRNYGYTF. DNA of the CDR3: TGTGCCAGTAGTATCCACCGGGACAGGAACTATGGCTACACCTTC.